Listed below are T cell receptor beta chains from one sample, sequenced in a study of T cell responses to AZD1222 COVID-19 vaccine. The table came from immunoSEQ multiplex PCR; TCRdb's copy has only in-frame clones and leaves some out. The data contain around 76,000 clones, around 84% of them singletons. The specimen comprised peripheral blood, sampled on day 0 of AZD1222 vaccination. The receptors derive from an adult in good health. CDR3s include the opening cysteine and the closing phenylalanine or tryptophan. A D gene is named only where the DNA matches it firmly. Some rows mark clone size as missing; the rest say once, few, many or name a class of expanded clone.

clone_size: NA; v_call: TRBV4-1; j_call: TRBJ2-1; d_call: TRBD2; cdr3_aa: CASSPRLAGGYNEQFF; cdr3_nt: TGCGCCAGCAGCCCGCGCCTAGCGGGGGGGTACAATGAGCAGTTCTTC
clone_size: NA; v_call: TRBV4-2; j_call: TRBJ1-3; d_call: TRBD1; cdr3_aa: CASSQSPRGTGADYSGNTIYF; cdr3_nt: TGTGCCAGCAGCCAATCCCCCCGGGGGACAGGGGCCGATTACTCTGGAAACACCATATATTTT
clone_size: NA; v_call: TRBV6-2/TRBV6-3; j_call: TRBJ2-2; d_call: NA; cdr3_aa: CASSSPLIRGPNTGELFF; cdr3_nt: TGTGCCAGCAGTTCCCCTCTAATCCGGGGACCAAACACCGGGGAGCTGTTTTTT
clone_size: NA; v_call: TRBV5-6; j_call: TRBJ2-7; d_call: TRBD1; cdr3_aa: CASSSPRDSSYEQYF; cdr3_nt: TGTGCCAGCAGCTCCCCCCGGGACAGCTCCTACGAGCAGTACTTC
clone_size: NA; v_call: TRBV5-1; j_call: TRBJ2-1; d_call: TRBD2; cdr3_aa: CASGLAGGPEEQFF; cdr3_nt: TGCGCCAGCGGGTTAGCGGGGGGGCCCGAGGAGCAGTTCTTC
clone_size: NA; v_call: TRBV7-8; j_call: TRBJ1-1; d_call: NA; cdr3_aa: CASSLAESKNTEAFF; cdr3_nt: TGTGCCAGCAGCTTAGCGGAATCGAAGAACACTGAAGCTTTCTTT
clone_size: many; v_call: TRBV2; j_call: TRBJ2-2; d_call: NA; cdr3_aa: CASSDRTAGGTGELFF; cdr3_nt: TGTGCCAGCAGCGACCGGACAGCCGGGGGCACCGGGGAGCTGTTTTTT
clone_size: few; v_call: TRBV6-5; j_call: TRBJ1-6; d_call: NA; cdr3_aa: CASSYQLDSPLHF; cdr3_nt: TGTGCCAGCAGTTACCAGCTGGATTCACCCCTCCACTTT
clone_size: NA; v_call: TRBV7-3; j_call: TRBJ1-2; d_call: NA; cdr3_aa: CASSLNRVRGYTF; cdr3_nt: TGTGCCAGCAGCTTAAACAGGGTTCGGGGCTACACCTTC
clone_size: few; v_call: TRBV5-4; j_call: TRBJ1-4; d_call: TRBD1; cdr3_aa: CASSSGQGSEKLFF; cdr3_nt: TGTGCCAGCAGCTCGGGACAGGGATCTGAAAAACTGTTTTTT
clone_size: NA; v_call: TRBV5-1; j_call: TRBJ1-1; d_call: NA; cdr3_aa: CASRRWGQNTEAFF; cdr3_nt: TGCGCCAGCAGACGGTGGGGACAGAACACTGAAGCTTTCTTT
clone_size: once; v_call: TRBV5-4; j_call: TRBJ1-2; d_call: NA; cdr3_aa: CASSPINMNYGYTF; cdr3_nt: TGTGCCAGCAGCCCGATCAACATGAACTATGGCTACACCTTC
clone_size: NA; v_call: TRBV5-1; j_call: TRBJ2-6; d_call: NA; cdr3_aa: CASSLAGSSGANVLTF; cdr3_nt: TGCGCCAGCAGCTTGGCCGGCTCCTCTGGGGCCAACGTCCTGACTTTC
clone_size: NA; v_call: TRBV5-1; j_call: TRBJ2-7; d_call: NA; cdr3_aa: CASRREGRGHGEQYF; cdr3_nt: TGCGCCAGCCGGAGGGAGGGTAGGGGGCATGGCGAGCAGTACTTC
clone_size: NA; v_call: TRBV6-1; j_call: TRBJ1-6; d_call: NA; cdr3_aa: CASSDLGAGLNSPLHF; cdr3_nt: TGTGCCAGCAGTGACCTGGGGGCAGGGCTCAATTCACCCCTCCACTTT
clone_size: NA; v_call: TRBV18; j_call: TRBJ1-5; d_call: NA; cdr3_aa: CASSMGNSNQPQHF; cdr3_nt: TGTGCCAGCTCAATGGGGAATAGCAATCAGCCCCAGCATTTT
clone_size: NA; v_call: TRBV27; j_call: TRBJ1-6; d_call: TRBD1; cdr3_aa: CASSLPGQGNSPLHF; cdr3_nt: TGTGCCAGCAGTTTACCAGGACAGGGGAATTCACCCCTCCACTTT
clone_size: NA; v_call: TRBV10-1; j_call: TRBJ1-6; d_call: TRBD1; cdr3_aa: CASSDRTGGSPLHF; cdr3_nt: TGCGCCAGCAGTGATAGGACAGGGGGTTCACCCCTCCACTTT
clone_size: NA; v_call: TRBV19; j_call: TRBJ1-3; d_call: NA; cdr3_aa: CASSIFTSGPGNTIYF; cdr3_nt: TGTGCCAGTAGTATTTTTACCTCAGGGCCAGGAAACACCATATATTTT
clone_size: NA; v_call: TRBV5-1; j_call: TRBJ2-7; d_call: TRBD2; cdr3_aa: CASSGSLAGSSYEQYF; cdr3_nt: TGCGCCAGCAGCGGAAGCCTAGCGGGGAGCTCCTACGAGCAGTACTTC